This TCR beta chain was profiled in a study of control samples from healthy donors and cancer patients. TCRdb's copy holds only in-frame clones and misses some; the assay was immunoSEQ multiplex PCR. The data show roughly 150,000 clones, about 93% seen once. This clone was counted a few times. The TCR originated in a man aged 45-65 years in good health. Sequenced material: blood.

The DNA of the CDR3 is TGTGCCAGCAGTTTAAGGGGGTTCAACAATGAGCAGTTCTTC. Protein: CASSLRGFNNEQFF. This chain connects TRBV27 to TRBJ2-1, with D tentatively TRBD1 (6 bases). Germline V gene lookup returns CDR1 MNHEY and CDR2 SMNVEV (reference sequence). The CDR3 has 14 amino acids. V dropped 2 bases and J dropped 5 bases, with 10 bases sitting between them.